What follows are 28 T cell receptor beta chains derived from one specimen sequenced in a study of Tregs in tolerant kidney transplant recipients. Method: immunoSEQ multiplex PCR; TCRdb's copy keeps in-frame clones and lacks some. Among around 5,600 clones listed, nearly 90% were seen once. No antigens are known for them. The sample here was Tregs from blood cultured with allogeneic cells, taken before the transplant. The receptors originated from a human patient who received a combined kidney and bone marrow transplant.

CDR3: CASSLDPSGDTQYF. DNA for the CDR3: TGTGCCAGCAGCTTGGACCCCAGCGGAGATACGCAGTATTTT. The chain combines TRBV7-7 with TRBJ2-3, with D possibly matching TRBD2 (5 bases). The V end was cut by 3 bases, the J end by 5 bases, with 12 bases between. This CDR3 comprises 14 residues. CDR1 is SSHAT, CDR2 FNYEAQ, per germline (reference sequence).

The rearrangement uses TRBV4-3 and TRBJ1-4; no clear D. The CDR3 covers 17 residues. The V end lost 4 bases, the J end lost 2 bases, and 17 bases lay between the germline ends. Germline-derived CDR1 and CDR2 are LGHNA and YSLEER. CDR3 sequence reads: CASSRLPGLVTNEKLFF. The CDR3 nucleotides are TGCGCCAGCAGCCGCCTTCCGGGCCTAGTGACTAATGAAAAACTGTTTTTT.

This clone was seen a single time. The J gene is TRBJ1-5, the V gene TRBV5-6; D is ambiguous. CDR1 and CDR2 (germline): SGHDT, YYEEEE. V was pared by 2 bases and J by 3 bases, with 9 bases between. The CDR3 extends over 14 amino acids. The CDR3 coding sequence is TGTGCCAGCAGCTTAGAGAGGGCCAATCAGCCCCAGCATTTT. Its translation: CASSLERANQPQHF.

This clone was observed a few times. The chain employs TRBV7-2 and TRBJ2-1; tentative D call: TRBD2 (6 bases). Germline CDR1 is SGHTA and CDR2 is FQGNSA. The CDR3 runs 15 residues. V lost 0 bases to trimming and J lost 3 bases, with 9 bases between them. For the CDR3, the DNA is TGTGCCAGCAGCTTAGCGTTAGCGGACTACAATGAGCAGTTCTTC. It yields the protein CASSLALADYNEQFF.

The V and J genes are TRBV25-1 and TRBJ2-1; no clear D. V dropped 3 bases and J dropped 10 bases, with 19 bases sitting between them. CDR3 length: 15 amino acids. The germline V gene has CDR1 MGHDK and CDR2 SYGVNS. CDR3 loop: CASSDGPSLTAEQFF. Here the CDR3 DNA reads TGTGCCAGCAGTGACGGGCCTTCACTTACGGCCGAGCAGTTCTTC. Variable domain in full (rest from reference TRBV25-1 and TRBJ2-1): EADIYQTPRYLVIGTGKKITLECSQTMGHDKMYWYQQDPGMELHLIHYSYGVNSTEKGDLSSESTVSRIRTEHFPLTLESARPSHTSQYLCASSDGPSLTAEQFFGPGTRLTVL.

This chain joins TRBV28 and TRBJ1-6; D is possibly TRBD1 (5 bases). V lost 6 bases and J lost 7, with 7 bases in between. This CDR3 is built from 12 residues. Germline-derived CDR1 and CDR2 are MDHEN and SYDVKM. DNA for the CDR3: TGTGCCAGCAGGTCAGGGAATTCACCCCTCCACTTT. Its translation is CASRSGNSPLHF.

The chain joins TRBV7-9 to TRBJ2-7; D unresolved. V lost 0 bases, J lost 0 bases, and 3 bases lay in between. Per the germline V gene, CDR1 is SEHNR and CDR2 is FQNEAQ (reference sequence). This CDR3 region has 13 residues. CDR3 in amino acids: CASSLAYSYEQYF. The CDR3 nucleotides are TGTGCCAGCAGCTTAGCCTACTCCTACGAGCAGTACTTC. Variable domain in full (rest from reference TRBV7-9 and TRBJ2-7): DTGVSQNPRHKITKRGQNVTFRCDPISEHNRLYWYRQTLGQGPEFLTYFQNEAQLEKSRLLSDRFSAERPKGSFSTLEIQRTEQGDSAMYLCASSLAYSYEQYFGPGTRLTVT.

V is TRBV19 and J is TRBJ2-5, with 11 bases that match TRBD2. J was trimmed by 5 bases and V by 3 bases; bases with no gene match: 8. CDR3 length equals 16 residues. Germline loops: CDR1 LNHDA, CDR2 SQIVND (reference sequence). This CDR3 reads CASSIARLAGYETQYF. DNA for the CDR3: TGTGCCAGTAGTATCGCTCGACTAGCGGGGTATGAGACCCAGTACTTC.

The chain employs TRBV6-5 and TRBJ2-7; no firm D call. The V gene lost 2 bases and the J gene lost 0 bases, with 11 bases spanning the gap. This CDR3 spans 15 amino acids. Germline loops: CDR1 MNHEY, CDR2 SVGAGI. The CDR3 DNA reads TGTGCCAGCAGTTACAAATTGGGGTTCTCCTACGAGCAGTACTTC. Translating it yields CASSYKLGFSYEQYF.

CDR3 protein: CASSPTQETQYF. The DNA for the CDR3 is TGTGCCAGCAGCCCTACTCAAGAGACCCAGTACTTC. The chain has TRBV5-5 and TRBJ2-5; the D is unclear. V was shortened by 4 bases and J by 2 bases, with 6 bases between the two germline ends. This CDR3 region has 12 residues. Germline V gives CDR1 SGHKS, CDR2 YYEKEE (reference sequence).

The V gene is TRBV12-5, the J gene TRBJ1-1, with 7 bases matching TRBD1. The CDR3 length is 11 residues. With V trimmed by 8 bases and J by 4 bases, 1 base remained unmatched. Germline values: CDR1 LGHNT, CDR2 FRNRAP. For the CDR3, the DNA is TGTGCTAGTACAGGGGTCACTGAAGCTTTCTTT. It codes for CASTGVTEAFF. The complete variable domain, with remaining parts taken from reference TRBV12-5 and TRBJ1-1, reads DARVTQTPRHKVTEMGQEVTMRCQPILGHNTVFWYRQTMMQGLELLAYFRNRAPLDDSGMPKDRFSAEMPDATLATLKIQPSEPRDSAVYFCASTGVTEAFFGQGTRLTVV.

V is TRBV7-9 and J is TRBJ2-6, with a possible D match to TRBD1 (6 bases). The CDR3 spans 18 residues. V gave up 1 base and J gave up 2 bases, with 15 bases separating them. CDR1 SEHNR and CDR2 FQNEAQ come from the germline V gene (reference sequence). Here the CDR3 reads CASSLDTGMVAGANVLTF. The CDR3 DNA reads TGTGCCAGCAGCTTAGACACAGGGATGGTCGCTGGGGCCAACGTCCTGACTTTC. Looking up the rest from reference TRBV7-9 and TRBJ2-6 gives the full variable domain: DTGVSQNPRHKITKRGQNVTFRCDPISEHNRLYWYRQTLGQGPEFLTYFQNEAQLEKSRLLSDRFSAERPKGSFSTLEIQRTEQGDSAMYLCASSLDTGMVAGANVLTFGAGSRLTVL.

This CDR3 reads CATIKGAGELFF. The CDR3 nucleotides are TGTGCCACCATTAAGGGGGCCGGGGAGCTGTTTTTT. The chain recombines TRBV28 with TRBJ2-2; a weak D match, TRBD1 (6 bases). Trimming pared 10 bases from V and 6 bases from J, leaving 12 bases between. The CDR3 length is 12 residues. CDR1 and CDR2 from the germline V gene are MDHEN and SYDVKM.

The chain is built from TRBV10-2 and TRBJ1-2; weak D call: TRBD1 (5 bases). The CDR3 has 12 amino acids. In germline, CDR1 is WSHSY, CDR2 SAAADI. V lost 8 bases, J lost 0 bases, and 7 bases lay in between. CDR3 loop: CASAGPNYGYTF. The CDR3 coding sequence is TGCGCCAGCGCGGGACCTAACTATGGCTACACCTTC.

The chain combines TRBV7-2 with TRBJ2-7, with TRBD2 matching over 15 bases. V was clipped by 3 bases and J by 2 bases; unmatched bases: 11. The CDR3 runs 19 residues. CDR1 is SGHTA, CDR2 FQGNSA, per germline. In nucleotides, the CDR3 is TGTGCCAGCAGCTTCCCATTAAAGGGACTAGCGGGGGGAACCTACGAGCAGTACTTC. Translation gives CASSFPLKGLAGGTYEQYF. The entire variable domain, with the rest obtained from reference TRBV7-2 and TRBJ2-7, is as follows: GAGVSQSPSNKVTEKGKDVELRCDPISGHTALYWYRQSLGQGLEFLIYFQGNSAPDKSGLPSDRFSAERTGGSVSTLTIQRTQQEDSAVYLCASSFPLKGLAGGTYEQYFGPGTRLTVT.

This sequence joins TRBV27 and TRBJ1-5; 10 positions agree with TRBD1. This CDR3 has 15 amino acids. Germline CDR1 is MNHEY and CDR2 is SMNVEV (reference sequence). V dropped 5 bases and J dropped 5; count of bases not matched to a gene: 6. The CDR3 reads CASSPDRGRDQPQHF. For the CDR3, the DNA is TGTGCCAGCAGTCCCGACAGGGGGCGGGATCAGCCCCAGCATTTT.

V gene TRBV18 combines with J gene TRBJ1-1, with 7 bases matching TRBD1. Losses at the gene ends were 5 bases for V and 5 bases for J; bases not matched to a gene: 11. Germline CDR1 is KGHSH and CDR2 is LQKENI. The CDR3 totals 15 residues. As DNA, the CDR3 is TGTGCCAGCTCAGAGGGGGCGCGAGGTCGGACTGAAGCTTTCTTT. This gives the protein CASSEGARGRTEAFF.

The chain employs TRBV6-6 and TRBJ2-1; 10 bases line up with TRBD2. CDR1 MNHNY and CDR2 SVGAGI come from the germline V gene (reference sequence). CDR3 length: 15 residues. J gave up 7 bases and V 5 bases, and 8 bases lay outside the gene matches. The CDR3 sequence: CASSPSGRAGNEQFF. The CDR3 nucleotides read TGTGCCAGCAGTCCCAGCGGGAGGGCGGGGAATGAGCAGTTCTTC.

V usage is TRBV7-2 and J usage is TRBJ1-5, with D possibly being TRBD1 (5 bases). The CDR3 spans 15 residues. From germline, CDR1 is SGHTA and CDR2 FQGNSA. V was pared by 1 base and J by 7 bases, with 14 bases between. CDR3 amino acids: CASSLEGRVGQPQHF. CDR3 in DNA: TGTGCCAGCAGCTTAGAGGGCAGGGTAGGACAGCCCCAGCATTTT.

The chain combines TRBV28 with TRBJ1-2; a possible D gene is TRBD1 (6 bases). Germline V CDR1 and CDR2: MDHEN, SYDVKM. The CDR3 is 13 amino acids. Deletions cut 5 bases from V and 8 bases from J, with 15 bases between. The CDR3: CASSVTPGDGYTF. The CDR3 DNA sequence: TGTGCCAGCAGTGTAACACCAGGGGACGGCTACACCTTC.

The V and J genes are TRBV5-1 and TRBJ2-3; TRBD1 matches 9 bases. The J segment lost 2 bases and the V segment lost 7 bases, leaving 23 bases of the junction unmatched. CDR3 length: 20 residues. Germline V gene data show CDR1 as SGHRS and CDR2 as YFSETQ. The DNA for the CDR3 is TGCGCCAGCGCCCTTAAAGGACAGAGGGAGCACAGGGGGCCCACAGATACGCAGTATTTT. Encoded protein: CASALKGQREHRGPTDTQYF.

This chain links TRBV28 with TRBJ1-5; maybe TRBD1 (5 bases). The CDR3 sequence is 15 residues long. The germline V gene has CDR1 MDHEN and CDR2 SYDVKM. Deletions cut 3 bases from V and 0 bases from J, with 9 bases between. CDR3 coding DNA: TGTGCCAGCAGTTTTTGGGGGGTTAGCAATCAGCCCCAGCATTTT. It specifies CASSFWGVSNQPQHF.

In this sample, this clone turned up once. J is TRBJ2-5 and V is TRBV20-1, with D hard to call. The CDR3 has 11 residues. Trimming stripped 6 bases from V and 4 bases from J, with 9 bases between. CDR1 DFQATT and CDR2 SNEGSKA come from the germline V gene (reference sequence). The CDR3 is CSALATETQYF. CDR3 coding DNA: TGCAGTGCCTTAGCCACAGAGACCCAGTACTTC.

J is TRBJ2-7 and V is TRBV29-1; TRBD2 matches at 7 bases. V dropped 6 bases and J dropped 3; count of bases not matched to a gene: 8. CDR1 is SQVTM and CDR2 is ANQGSEA in the germline V gene. This CDR3 has 13 residues. CDR3 bases: TGCAGCGTCCACCCCGGCGGGAGCTACGAGCAGTACTTC. Translating gives CSVHPGGSYEQYF.

The genes are TRBV7-2 and TRBJ2-7; the D call may be TRBD1 or TRBD2 (7 bases each). Trimming cost V 5 bases and J 4 bases, with 15 bases left between them. The germline CDR1 and CDR2 sequences are SGHTA and FQGNSA. The CDR3 is made up of 14 amino acids. CDR3 loop: CASSQNRGGYEQYF. CDR3 coding DNA: TGTGCCAGCAGCCAGAACAGGGGAGGGTACGAGCAGTACTTC.

This chain uses TRBV2 with TRBJ2-5, with 9 bases identical to TRBD1. This CDR3 is 15 amino acids long. Unmatched junction bases numbered 5, after V lost 6 bases and J lost 0 bases. Germline V lookup: CDR1 SNHLY, CDR2 FYNNEI. For the CDR3, the DNA is TGTGCCAGCAGGTCCGGGACAGGGCACCAAGAGACCCAGTACTTC. Translated, it gives CASRSGTGHQETQYF. Looking up the rest from reference TRBV2 and TRBJ2-5 gives the full variable domain: EPEVTQTPSHQVTQMGQEVILRCVPISNHLYFYWYRQILGQKVEFLVSFYNNEISEKSEIFDDQFSVERPDGSNFTLKIRSTKLEDSAMYFCASRSGTGHQETQYFGPGTRLLVL.

V is TRBV7-2 and J is TRBJ1-1; D may be TRBD1 (6 bases). The CDR3 covers 13 residues. Between the trimmed V and J ends, which lost 2 bases and 5 bases, there was a span of 9 bases. Germline-derived CDR1 and CDR2 are SGHTA and FQGNSA. CDR3 sequence reads: CASSLTGRTEAFF. The CDR3 bases are TGTGCCAGCAGCTTAACAGGGAGGACTGAAGCTTTCTTT.

This rearrangement joins TRBV19 to TRBJ1-2, with TRBD1 matching 9 bases. Germline assignment: CDR1 LNHDA and CDR2 SQIVND (reference sequence). The CDR3 loop spans 11 amino acids. With 11 bases clipped from V and 5 bases from J, the junction kept 3 bases outside the gene matches. The CDR3 DNA is TGTGCCGCGGGACAGGGTTATGGCTACACCTTC. This encodes CAAGQGYGYTF.